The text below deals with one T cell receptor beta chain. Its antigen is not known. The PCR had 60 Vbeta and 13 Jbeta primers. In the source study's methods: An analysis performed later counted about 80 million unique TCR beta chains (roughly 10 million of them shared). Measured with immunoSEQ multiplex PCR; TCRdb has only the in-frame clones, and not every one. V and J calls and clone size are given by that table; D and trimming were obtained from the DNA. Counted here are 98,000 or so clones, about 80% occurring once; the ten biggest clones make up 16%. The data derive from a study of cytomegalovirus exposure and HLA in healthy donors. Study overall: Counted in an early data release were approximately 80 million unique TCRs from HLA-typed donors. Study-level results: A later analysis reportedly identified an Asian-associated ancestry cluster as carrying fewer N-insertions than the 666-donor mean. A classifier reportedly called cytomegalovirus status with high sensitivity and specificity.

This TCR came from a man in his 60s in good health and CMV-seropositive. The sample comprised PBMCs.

DNA of the CDR3: TGTGCCAGTCCCGACAGGGCCACCGGGGAGCTGTTTTTT. It specifies CASPDRATGELFF. This rearrangement joins TRBV6-1 to TRBJ2-2, with 7 nucleotides matching TRBD1. J gave up 4 bases and V 9 bases, and 5 bases lay outside the gene matches. This CDR3 region has 13 residues. The germline CDR1 and CDR2 sequences are MNHNS and SASEGT.